This T cell receptor beta chain was identified during a study of shared clonotypes between healthy human individuals. Across the whole study: Three plates were used per donor for CD4 naive, three for CD4 memory, two for CD8 naive and one for CD8 memory.

Profiling relied on immunoSEQ multiplex PCR, and the TCRdb table lists in-frame clones only, not all of them. The data contain 740,000 or so clones, approximately 73% of them singletons. Per germline, CDR1 SGHDT and CDR2 YYEEEE. CDR3 length: 15 amino acids. V lost 4 bases and J lost 8; bases outside the gene matches: 11. The genes are TRBV5-6 and TRBJ1-2; 10 positions agree with TRBD1. The sequence was collected from a young woman in good health. Sample: memory CD4+ T cells sorted from blood. The subset here: CD45RA-negative fraction. This CDR3 reads CASSIRQGARRGYTF. The CDR3 nucleotides are TGTGCCAGCAGCATAAGACAGGGGGCCCGGCGAGGCTACACCTTC.